This T cell receptor beta chain is from a study of T-cell reconstitution after alpha-beta-depleted transplantation in children. General study results and limits: Expanded clones from the graft, numbering several hundred, reportedly supplied alpha-beta T cells about two months after transplant. T cells produced anew were the main source of T-cell counts and diversity one year after transplant. Elevated TCRbeta diversity at day 60 was traced, in some patients, to surviving recipient T cells and thymic progenitors.

Preparation of the TCRbeta library involved a method that used unique molecular identifiers. MiXCR, applied by TCRdb to the PCR reads, yields one record per CDR3 protein. The sample includes about 260,000 distinct CDR3 sequences, 6.5% to 10% of them seen just once. This clonotype was seen ten or more times. Its target is unknown. Trimming at V came to 2 bases and at J to 3 bases, leaving 5 bases not matched to a gene. CDR3 size: 16 residues. The V gene's germline CDR1 is LGHNA and CDR2 YSLEER. The gene calls are TRBV4-3 and TRBJ2-1, with 9 bases that match TRBD1. The sample consisted of PBMCs, mostly from graft donor cells, taken 180 days after TCRalphabeta/CD19-depleted stem cell transplant. This sequence was found in a male patient younger than 18 who had a stem cell transplant for acute lymphoblastic leukemia, so the T cells may come from the graft donor. The CDR3 DNA follows: TGCGCCAGCAGCCAACGGACAGGGGTGCGCTACAATGAGCAGTTCTTC. This sequence encodes CASSQRTGVRYNEQFF.